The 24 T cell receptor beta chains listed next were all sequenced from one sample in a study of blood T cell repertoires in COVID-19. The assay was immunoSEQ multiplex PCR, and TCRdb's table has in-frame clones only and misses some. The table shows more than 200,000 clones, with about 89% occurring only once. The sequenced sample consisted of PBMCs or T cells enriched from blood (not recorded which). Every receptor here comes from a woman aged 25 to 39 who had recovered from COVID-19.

CDR3 in amino acids: CASSYPPSSEGVNNEQFF. The CDR3 region has the DNA TGTGCCAGCAGTTACCCGCCCTCTAGCGAGGGAGTAAACAATGAGCAGTTCTTC. The chain uses TRBV6-2 or TRBV6-3 and TRBJ2-1, with D possibly matching TRBD2 (6 bases). The germline CDR1 and CDR2 sequences are MNHEY and SVGEGT. Trimming removed 2 bases from V and 5 bases from J, with 22 bases in between. CDR3 size: 18 residues.

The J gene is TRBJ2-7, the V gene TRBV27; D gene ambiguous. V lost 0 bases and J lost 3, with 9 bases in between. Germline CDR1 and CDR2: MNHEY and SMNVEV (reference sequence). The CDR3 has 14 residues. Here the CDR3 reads CASSLSPPGYEQYF. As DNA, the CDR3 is TGTGCCAGCAGTTTATCACCCCCAGGCTACGAGCAGTACTTC.

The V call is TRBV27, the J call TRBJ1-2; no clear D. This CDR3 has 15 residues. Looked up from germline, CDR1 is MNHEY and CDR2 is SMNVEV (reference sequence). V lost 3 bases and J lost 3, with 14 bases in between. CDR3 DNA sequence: TGTGCCAGCAGTTTTGGGCCTACTCCGGACTATGGCTACACCTTC. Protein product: CASSFGPTPDYGYTF.

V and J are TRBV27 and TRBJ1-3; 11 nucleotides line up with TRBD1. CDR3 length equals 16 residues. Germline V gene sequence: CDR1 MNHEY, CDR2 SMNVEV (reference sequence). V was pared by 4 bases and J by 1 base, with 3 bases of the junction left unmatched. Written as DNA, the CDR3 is TGTGCCAGCAGTTCATGGGACAGGGGGTCTGGAAACACCATATATTTT. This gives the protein CASSSWDRGSGNTIYF.

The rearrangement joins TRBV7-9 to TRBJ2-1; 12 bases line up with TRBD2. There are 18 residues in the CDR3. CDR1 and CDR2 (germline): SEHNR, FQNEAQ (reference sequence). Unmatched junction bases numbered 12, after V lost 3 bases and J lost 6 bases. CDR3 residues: CASSLPPRLAGVINEQFF. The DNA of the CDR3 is TGTGCCAGCAGCTTGCCCCCTAGACTAGCGGGAGTGATCAATGAGCAGTTCTTC.

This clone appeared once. The CDR3 DNA reads as TGTGCCAGCAGCTCCAAGACTACAATGGCCTTAGAGACCCAGTACTTC. Translated, it gives CASSSKTTMALETQYF. The J gene is TRBJ2-5, the V gene TRBV13; D perhaps matches TRBD2 (5 bases). V lost 4 bases and J lost 4, with 19 bases in between. Germline CDR1 is PRHDT and CDR2 is FYEKMQ (reference sequence). This CDR3 has 16 residues.

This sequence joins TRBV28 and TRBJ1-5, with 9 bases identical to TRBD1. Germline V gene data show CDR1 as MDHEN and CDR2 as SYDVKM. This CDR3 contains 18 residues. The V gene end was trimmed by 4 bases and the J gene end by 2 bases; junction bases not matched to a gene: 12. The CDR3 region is CASSSGQGHGYGNQPQHF. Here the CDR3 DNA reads TGTGCCAGCAGTTCCGGACAGGGGCATGGTTACGGCAATCAGCCCCAGCATTTT.

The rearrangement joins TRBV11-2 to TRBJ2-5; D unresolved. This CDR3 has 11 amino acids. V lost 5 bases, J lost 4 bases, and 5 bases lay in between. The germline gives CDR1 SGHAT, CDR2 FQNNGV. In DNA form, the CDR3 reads TGTGCCAGCAGCCGTTTAGAGACCCAGTACTTC. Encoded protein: CASSRLETQYF.

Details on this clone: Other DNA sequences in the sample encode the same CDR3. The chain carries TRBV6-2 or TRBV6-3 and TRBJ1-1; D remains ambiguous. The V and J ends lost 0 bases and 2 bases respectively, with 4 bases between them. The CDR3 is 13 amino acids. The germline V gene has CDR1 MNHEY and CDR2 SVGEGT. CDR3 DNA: TGTGCCAGCAGTTACTCGAGTAACACTGAAGCTTTCTTT. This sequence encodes CASSYSSNTEAFF.

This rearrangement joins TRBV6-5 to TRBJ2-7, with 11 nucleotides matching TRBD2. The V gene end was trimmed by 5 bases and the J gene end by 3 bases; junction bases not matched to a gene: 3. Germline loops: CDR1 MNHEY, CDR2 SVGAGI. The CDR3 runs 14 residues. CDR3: CASSRTSGHYEQYF. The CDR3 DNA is TGTGCCAGCAGTCGGACTAGCGGGCACTACGAGCAGTACTTC.

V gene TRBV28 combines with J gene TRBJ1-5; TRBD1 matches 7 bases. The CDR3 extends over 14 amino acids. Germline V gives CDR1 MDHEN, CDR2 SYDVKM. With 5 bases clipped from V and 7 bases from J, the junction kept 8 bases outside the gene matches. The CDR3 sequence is CASSATTGVQPQHF. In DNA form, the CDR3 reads TGTGCCAGCAGTGCCACAACAGGGGTCCAGCCCCAGCATTTT. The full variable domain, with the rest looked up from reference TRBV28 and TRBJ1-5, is DVKVTQSSRYLVKRTGEKVFLECVQDMDHENMFWYRQDPGLGLRLIYFSYDVKMKEKGDIPEGYSVSREKKERFSLILESASTNQTSMYLCASSATTGVQPQHFGDGTRLSIL.

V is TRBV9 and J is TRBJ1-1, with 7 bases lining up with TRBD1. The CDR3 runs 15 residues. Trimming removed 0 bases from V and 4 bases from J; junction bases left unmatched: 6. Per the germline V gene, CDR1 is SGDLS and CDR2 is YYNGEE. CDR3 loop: CASSVVQGVGTEAFF. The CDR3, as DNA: TGTGCCAGCAGCGTAGTGCAGGGGGTCGGCACTGAAGCTTTCTTT.

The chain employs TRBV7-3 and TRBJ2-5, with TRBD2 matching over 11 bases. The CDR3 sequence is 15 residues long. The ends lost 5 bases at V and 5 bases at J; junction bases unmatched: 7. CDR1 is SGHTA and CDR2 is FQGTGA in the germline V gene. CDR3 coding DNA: TGTGCCAGCAGCCTAGGTAGCGGGGGGGCGGAGACCCAGTACTTC. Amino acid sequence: CASSLGSGGAETQYF.

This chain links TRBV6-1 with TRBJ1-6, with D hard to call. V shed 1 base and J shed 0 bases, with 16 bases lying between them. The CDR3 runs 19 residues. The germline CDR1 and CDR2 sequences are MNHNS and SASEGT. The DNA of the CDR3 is TGTGCCAGCAGTGAAGGTTTACAGTTCTCCGGCTCCTATAATTCACCCCTCCACTTT. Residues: CASSEGLQFSGSYNSPLHF.

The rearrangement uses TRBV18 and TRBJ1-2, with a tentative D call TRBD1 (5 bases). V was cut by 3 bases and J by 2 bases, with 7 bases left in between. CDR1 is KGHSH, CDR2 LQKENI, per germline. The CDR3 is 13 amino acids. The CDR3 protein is CASSPPGNYGYTF. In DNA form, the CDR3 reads TGTGCCAGCTCACCTCCAGGGAACTATGGCTACACCTTC.

DNA for the CDR3: TGTGCCAGCAGCGCGGACGGACTCTATGGCTACACCTTC. Translating it yields CASSADGLYGYTF. V and J are TRBV7-9 and TRBJ1-2, with D hard to call. The CDR3 length is 13 residues. Per the germline V gene, CDR1 is SEHNR and CDR2 is FQNEAQ (reference sequence). V gave up 5 bases and J gave up 4 bases, with 11 bases separating them.

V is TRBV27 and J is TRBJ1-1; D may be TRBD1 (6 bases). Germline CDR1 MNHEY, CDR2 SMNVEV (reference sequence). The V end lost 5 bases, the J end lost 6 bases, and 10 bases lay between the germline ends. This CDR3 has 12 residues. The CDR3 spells CASSPNRAEAFF. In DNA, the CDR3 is TGTGCCAGCAGTCCCAACAGGGCTGAAGCTTTCTTT.

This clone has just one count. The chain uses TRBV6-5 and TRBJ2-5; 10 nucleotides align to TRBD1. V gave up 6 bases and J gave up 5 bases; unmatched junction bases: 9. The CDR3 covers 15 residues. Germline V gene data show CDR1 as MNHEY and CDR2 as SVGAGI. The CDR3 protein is CASSVDRGSGETQYF. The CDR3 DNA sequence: TGTGCCAGCAGCGTGGACAGGGGGTCGGGGGAGACCCAGTACTTC.

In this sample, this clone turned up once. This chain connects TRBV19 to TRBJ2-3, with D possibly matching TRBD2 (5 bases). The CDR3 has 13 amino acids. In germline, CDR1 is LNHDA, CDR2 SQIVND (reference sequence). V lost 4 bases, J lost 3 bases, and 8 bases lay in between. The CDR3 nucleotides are TGTGCCAGTAGTAGCGGGTTGACAGATACGCAGTATTTT. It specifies CASSSGLTDTQYF.

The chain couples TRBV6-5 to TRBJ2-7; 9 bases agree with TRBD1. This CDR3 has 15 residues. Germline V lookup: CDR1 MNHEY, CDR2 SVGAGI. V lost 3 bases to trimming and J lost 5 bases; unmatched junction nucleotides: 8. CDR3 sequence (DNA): TGTGCCAGCAGTTATGGGACAGGGAATTACAACGAGCAGTACTTC. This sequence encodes CASSYGTGNYNEQYF.

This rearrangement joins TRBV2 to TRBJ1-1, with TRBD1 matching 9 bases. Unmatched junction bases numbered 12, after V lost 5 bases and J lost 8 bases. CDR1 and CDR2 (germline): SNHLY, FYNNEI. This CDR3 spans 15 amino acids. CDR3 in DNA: TGTGCCAGCAGTCGAAGTCCCGGGACAGGGACCGAAGCTTTCTTT. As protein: CASSRSPGTGTEAFF.

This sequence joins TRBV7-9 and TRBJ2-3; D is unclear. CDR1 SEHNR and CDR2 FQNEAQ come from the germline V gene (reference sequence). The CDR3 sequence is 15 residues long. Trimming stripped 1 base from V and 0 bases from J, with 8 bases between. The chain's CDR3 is CASSLGTYSTDTQYF. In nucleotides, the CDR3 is TGTGCCAGCAGCTTAGGTACTTATAGCACAGATACGCAGTATTTT.

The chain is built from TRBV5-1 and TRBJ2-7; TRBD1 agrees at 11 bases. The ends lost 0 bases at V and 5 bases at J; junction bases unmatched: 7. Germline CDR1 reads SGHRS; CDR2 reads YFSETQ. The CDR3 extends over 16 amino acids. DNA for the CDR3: TGCGCCAGCAGCTTGGTGATTCGGACAGGGGGCCACGAGCAGTACTTC. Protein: CASSLVIRTGGHEQYF.

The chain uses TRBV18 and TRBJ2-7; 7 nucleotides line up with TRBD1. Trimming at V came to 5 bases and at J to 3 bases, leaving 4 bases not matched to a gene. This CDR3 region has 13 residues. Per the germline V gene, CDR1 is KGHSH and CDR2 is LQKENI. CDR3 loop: CASSTGTVYEQYF. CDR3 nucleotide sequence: TGTGCCAGCTCAACCGGGACAGTCTACGAGCAGTACTTC.